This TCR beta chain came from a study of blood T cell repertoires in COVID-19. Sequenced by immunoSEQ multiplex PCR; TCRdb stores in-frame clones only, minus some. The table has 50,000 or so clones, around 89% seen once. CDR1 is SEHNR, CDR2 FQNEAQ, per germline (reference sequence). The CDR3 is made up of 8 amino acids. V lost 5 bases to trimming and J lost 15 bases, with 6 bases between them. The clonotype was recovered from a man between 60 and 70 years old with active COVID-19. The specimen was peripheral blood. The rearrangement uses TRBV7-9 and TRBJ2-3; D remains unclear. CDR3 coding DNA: TGTGCCAGCAGCCATTCCTATTTT. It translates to CASSHSYF.